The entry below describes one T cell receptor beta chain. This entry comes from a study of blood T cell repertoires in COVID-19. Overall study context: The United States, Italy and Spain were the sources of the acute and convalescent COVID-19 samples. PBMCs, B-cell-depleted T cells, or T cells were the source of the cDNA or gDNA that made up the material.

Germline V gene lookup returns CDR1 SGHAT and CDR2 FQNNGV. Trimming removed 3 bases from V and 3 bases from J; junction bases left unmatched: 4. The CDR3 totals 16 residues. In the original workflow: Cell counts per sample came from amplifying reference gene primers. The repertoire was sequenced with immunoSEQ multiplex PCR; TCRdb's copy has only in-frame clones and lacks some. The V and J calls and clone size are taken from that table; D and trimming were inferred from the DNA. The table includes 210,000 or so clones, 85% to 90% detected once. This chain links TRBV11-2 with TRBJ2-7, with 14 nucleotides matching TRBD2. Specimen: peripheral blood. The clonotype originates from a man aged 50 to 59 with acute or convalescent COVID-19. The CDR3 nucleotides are TGTGCCAGCAGCTTCGGGACTAGCGGGGGCCTCTACGAGCAGTACTTC. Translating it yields CASSFGTSGGLYEQYF. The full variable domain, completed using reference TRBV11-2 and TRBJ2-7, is EAGVAQSPRYKIIEKRQSVAFWCNPISGHATLYWYQQILGQGPKLLIQFQNNGVVDDSQLPKDRFSAERLKGVDSTLKIQPAKLEDSAVYLCASSFGTSGGLYEQYFGPGTRLTVT.